This T cell receptor beta chain was identified in a study of cytomegalovirus exposure and HLA in healthy donors. PCR used 60 Vbeta primers and 13 Jbeta primers. Libraries were prepared by immunoSEQ multiplex PCR; TCRdb keeps only in-frame clonotypes and omits some of them. This sample has 200,000 to 250,000 clones, with around nine tenths found just once. CDR1 LGHNA and CDR2 YSLEER come from the germline V gene. This CDR3 has 15 amino acids. After removal of 2 bases from V and 2 bases from J, the junction contained 3 bases not matched to a gene. The specimen sequenced was PBMCs. This receptor was identified in a woman in her late teens or twenties in good health and CMV-seronegative. The chain joins TRBV4-3 to TRBJ1-3; 7 nucleotides agree with TRBD1. The CDR3 here is CASSQQQGTGNTIYF. The CDR3 coding sequence is TGCGCCAGCAGCCAACAACAGGGGACTGGAAACACCATATATTTT.